The entry below gives a single T cell receptor (beta chain) sequence along with its context. One end of the junction varies from germline; a read error may be responsible. The data are from a study of blood T cell repertoires in COVID-19. Sequencing used immunoSEQ multiplex PCR; TCRdb keeps in-frame clones, though not all of them. The table lists some 50,000 clones, around 82% of them singletons, with around 6% in the top ten. Sequenced sample: peripheral blood. This clonotype was sampled from an elderly woman with acute or convalescent COVID-19.

CDR3 amino acids: CACRLVERGELFF. In DNA, the CDR3 is TGTGCCTGCAGACTAGTGGAAAGGGGGGAGCTGTTTTTT. The rearrangement links TRBV6-5 to TRBJ2-2; D might be TRBD2 (6 bases). The CDR3 has 13 amino acids. The V gene's germline CDR1 is MNHEY and CDR2 SVGAGI.